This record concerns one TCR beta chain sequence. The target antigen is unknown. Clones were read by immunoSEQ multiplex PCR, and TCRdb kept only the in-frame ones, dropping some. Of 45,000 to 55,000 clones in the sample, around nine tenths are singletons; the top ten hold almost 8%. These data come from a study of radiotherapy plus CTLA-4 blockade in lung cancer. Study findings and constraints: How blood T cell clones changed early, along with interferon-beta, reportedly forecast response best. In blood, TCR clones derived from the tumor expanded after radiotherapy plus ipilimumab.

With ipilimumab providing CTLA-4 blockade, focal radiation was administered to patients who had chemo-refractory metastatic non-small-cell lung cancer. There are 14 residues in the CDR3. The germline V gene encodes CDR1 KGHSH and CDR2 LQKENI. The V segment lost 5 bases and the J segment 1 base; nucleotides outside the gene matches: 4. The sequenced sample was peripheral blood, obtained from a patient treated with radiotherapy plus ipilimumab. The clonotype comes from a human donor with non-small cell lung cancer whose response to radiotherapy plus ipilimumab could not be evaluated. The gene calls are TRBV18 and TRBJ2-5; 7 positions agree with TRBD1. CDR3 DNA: TGTGCCAGCTCATTTGGACAGGCCCAAGAGACCCAGTACTTC. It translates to CASSFGQAQETQYF.